The TCR beta chain described here comes from a study of technical replicates of blood from several donors. Clones were sequenced by immunoSEQ multiplex PCR, and TCRdb holds only the in-frame ones, with some missing. The repertoire holds about 93,000 clones, with nearly 97% as singletons. V gave up 4 bases and J gave up 6 bases; unmatched junction bases: 16. Germline CDR1 and CDR2: SGDLS and YYNGEE. CDR3 length: 18 residues. The genes are TRBV9 and TRBJ1-2, with 12 bases aligning to TRBD1. The clonotype comes from a human donor in good health. The sample comprised T cells isolated from PBMCs. The CDR3 nucleotides read TGTGCCAGCAGCCCGTATTCGGGACAGGGGGCCGCCGGTGATGGCTACACCTTC. Amino acids: CASSPYSGQGAAGDGYTF.